This entry is about one T cell receptor beta chain. No antigen is known for it. The data were obtained in a study of shared clonotypes between healthy human individuals. This CDR3 has 15 amino acids. CDR1 MNHEY and CDR2 SVGAGI come from the germline V gene. Trimming removed 6 bases at V and 0 bases at J, with 11 bases between. Study outcomes and limitations: Collection of samples was limited to blood; tissue repertoires likely differ.

Sequencing used immunoSEQ multiplex PCR; TCRdb keeps in-frame clones, though not all of them. The profile covers 600,000 to 800,000 clones, with around 70% appearing a single time and approximately 1.8% taken by the ten largest. What was sequenced was memory CD4+ T cells sorted from blood. Subset given: CD45RA-negative fraction. The sequence derives from a woman aged 30 to 39 in good health. The chain links TRBV6-5 to TRBJ1-4; D not resolved. The CDR3 nucleotides read TGTGCCAGCAGCCGAAACACAGCAACTAATGAAAAACTGTTTTTT. Protein: CASSRNTATNEKLFF.